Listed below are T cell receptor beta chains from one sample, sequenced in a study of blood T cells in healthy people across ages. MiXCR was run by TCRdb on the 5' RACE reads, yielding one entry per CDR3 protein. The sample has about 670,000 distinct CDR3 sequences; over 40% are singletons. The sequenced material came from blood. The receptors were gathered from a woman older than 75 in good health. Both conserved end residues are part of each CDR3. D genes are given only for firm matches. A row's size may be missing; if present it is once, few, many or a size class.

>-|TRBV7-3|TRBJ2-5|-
TGTGCCAGCAGCTTAACGTCCCTCGGGACGGAGACCCAGTACTTC
CASSLTSLGTETQYF
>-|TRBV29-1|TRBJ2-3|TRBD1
TGCAACGTGGGGGCAGGGGGCTTTACAGATACGCAGTATTTT
CNVGAGGFTDTQYF
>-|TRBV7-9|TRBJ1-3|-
TGTGCCACACAGGGACTCTCTGGAAACGCCATATATTTT
CATQGLSGNAIYF
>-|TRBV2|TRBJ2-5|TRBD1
TGTGCCAGCAACCACAGGGGCAGGGAGATCCAGTACTTC
CASNHRGREIQYF
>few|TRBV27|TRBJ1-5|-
TGTGCCAGCAGTTTAATGGTCGGCCAGGGCCCCTGGCCCCAGCATTTT
CASSLMVGQGPWPQHF
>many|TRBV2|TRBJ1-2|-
TGTGCCAGCAGTGATCAAAGGTTAATAAACTATGGCTACACCTTC
CASSDQRLINYGYTF
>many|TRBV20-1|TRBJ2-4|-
TGCAGTGCTGGGACTCGGGCCCAAAACATTCAGTACTTC
CSAGTRAQNIQYF
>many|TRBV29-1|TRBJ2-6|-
TGCAGCGTTTTAAGCTCTGGGGCCAACGTCCTGACTTTC
CSVLSSGANVLTF
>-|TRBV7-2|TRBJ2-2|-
TGTGCCAGCAGCTTACAGGGCCCTGCGAACACCGGGGAGCTGTTTTTT
CASSLQGPANTGELFF
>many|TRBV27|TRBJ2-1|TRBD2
TGTGCCAGCAGTTTGATCGGGGGGAACAATGAGCAGTTCTTC
CASSLIGGNNEQFF
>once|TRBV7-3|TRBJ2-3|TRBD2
TGTGCCAGCAGCCACTTGGGAGGGTCCACAATTCATACGCAGTATTTT
CASSHLGGSTIHTQYF
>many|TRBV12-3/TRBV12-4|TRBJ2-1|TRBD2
TGTGCCAGCAGTTTGTCTAGCGGGGGGGCCTCAAGATACAATGAGCAGTTCTTC
CASSLSSGGASRYNEQFF
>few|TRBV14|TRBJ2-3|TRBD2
TGTGCCAGCAGACCTTCAGGCGGGAGTAGTACGCAGTATTTT
CASRPSGGSSTQYF
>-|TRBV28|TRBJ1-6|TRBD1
TGTGCCAGCAGTTTACCCGGGACAGGGGGCTGGAATTCACCCCTCCACTTT
CASSLPGTGGWNSPLHF
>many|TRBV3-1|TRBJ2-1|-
TGTGCCAGCAGCCTTCAAGATGGGAATGAGCAGTTCTTC
CASSLQDGNEQFF
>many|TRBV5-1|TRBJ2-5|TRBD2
TGCGCCAGCAGCTCCTTGAGTAGCGGGAGAGCGGCTCAAGAGACCCAGTACTTC
CASSSLSSGRAAQETQYF
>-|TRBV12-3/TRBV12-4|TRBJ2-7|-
TGTGCCAGCAGTTTAGTTGGCGGGACCGACTACGAGCAGTACTTC
CASSLVGGTDYEQYF
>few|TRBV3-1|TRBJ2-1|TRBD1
TGTGCCAGCAGCCAGGGGGACAGGGACAATGAGCAGTTCTTC
CASSQGDRDNEQFF
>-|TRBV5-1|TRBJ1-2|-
TGCGCCAGCAGCTTGACAGTCTCAGATGGCTACACCTTC
CASSLTVSDGYTF
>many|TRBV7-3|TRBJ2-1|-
TGTGCCAGCAGTACAGGACAGAGCAATGAGCAGTTCTTC
CASSTGQSNEQFF
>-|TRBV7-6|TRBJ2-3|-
TGTGCCAGCAGCTTCGGGTCCCGGAGGGGTGCAGATACGCAGTATTTT
CASSFGSRRGADTQYF
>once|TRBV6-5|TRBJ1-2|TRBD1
TGTGCCAGCAGTTACGCGACATCCGGGCACAGGGGCTATGGCTACACCTTC
CASSYATSGHRGYGYTF
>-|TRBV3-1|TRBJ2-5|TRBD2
TGTGCCAGCAGCCAACGGCCGGGACTAGTGTCGGTTACTTTCCTGGAGGAGACCCAGTACTTC
CASSQRPGLVSVTFLEETQYF
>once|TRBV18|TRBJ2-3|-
TGTGCCAGCGCGGAGCGGTTCACAGATACGCAGTATTTT
CASAERFTDTQYF
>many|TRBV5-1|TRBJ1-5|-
TGCGCCAGCAGTCCTAGACCCGATCAGCCCCAGCATTTT
CASSPRPDQPQHF
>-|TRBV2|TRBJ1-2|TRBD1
TGTGCCAGCAGGGTAGGACAGGGCGACGGCTACACCTTC
CASRVGQGDGYTF
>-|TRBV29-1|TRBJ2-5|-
TGCAGCGTTGAGGGACCCGTTTCCGAGACCCAGTACTTC
CSVEGPVSETQYF
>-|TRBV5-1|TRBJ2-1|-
TGCGCCAGCAGCCAGCCAGGGCGGGACTACAATGAGCAGTTCTTC
CASSQPGRDYNEQFF